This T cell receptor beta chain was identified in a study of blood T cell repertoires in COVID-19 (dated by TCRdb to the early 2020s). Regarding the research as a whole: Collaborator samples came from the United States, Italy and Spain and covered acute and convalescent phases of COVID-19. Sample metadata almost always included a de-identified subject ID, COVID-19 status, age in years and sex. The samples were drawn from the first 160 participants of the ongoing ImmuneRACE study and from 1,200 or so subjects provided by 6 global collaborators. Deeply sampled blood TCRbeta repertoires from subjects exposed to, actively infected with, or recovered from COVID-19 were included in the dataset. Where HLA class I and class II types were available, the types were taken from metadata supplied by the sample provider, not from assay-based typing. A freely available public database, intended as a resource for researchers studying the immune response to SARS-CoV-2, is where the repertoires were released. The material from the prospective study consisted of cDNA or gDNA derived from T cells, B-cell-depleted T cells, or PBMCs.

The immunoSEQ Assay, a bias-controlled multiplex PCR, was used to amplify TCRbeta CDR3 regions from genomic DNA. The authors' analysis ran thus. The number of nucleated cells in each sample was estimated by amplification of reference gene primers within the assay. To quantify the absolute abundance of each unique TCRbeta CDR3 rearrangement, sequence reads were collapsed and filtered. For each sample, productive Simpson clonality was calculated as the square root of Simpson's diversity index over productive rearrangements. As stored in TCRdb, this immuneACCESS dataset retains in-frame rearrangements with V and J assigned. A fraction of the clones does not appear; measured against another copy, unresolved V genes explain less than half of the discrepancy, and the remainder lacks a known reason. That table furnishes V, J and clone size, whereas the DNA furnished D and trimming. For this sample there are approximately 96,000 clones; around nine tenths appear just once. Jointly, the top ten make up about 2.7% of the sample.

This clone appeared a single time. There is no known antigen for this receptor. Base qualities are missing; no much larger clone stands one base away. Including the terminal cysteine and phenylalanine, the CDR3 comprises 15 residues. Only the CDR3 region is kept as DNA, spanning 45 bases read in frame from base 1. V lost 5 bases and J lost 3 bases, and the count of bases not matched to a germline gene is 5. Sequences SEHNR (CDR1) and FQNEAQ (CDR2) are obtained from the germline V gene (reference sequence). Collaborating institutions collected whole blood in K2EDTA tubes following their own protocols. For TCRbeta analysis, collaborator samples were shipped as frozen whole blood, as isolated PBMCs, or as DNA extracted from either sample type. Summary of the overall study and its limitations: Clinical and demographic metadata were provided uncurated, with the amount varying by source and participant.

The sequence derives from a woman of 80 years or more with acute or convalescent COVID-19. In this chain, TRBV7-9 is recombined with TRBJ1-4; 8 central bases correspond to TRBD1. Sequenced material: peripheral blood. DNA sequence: TGTGCCAGCAGCCCAACAGGGGGGGCTAATGAAAAACTGTTTTTT. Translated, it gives CASSPTGGANEKLFF.